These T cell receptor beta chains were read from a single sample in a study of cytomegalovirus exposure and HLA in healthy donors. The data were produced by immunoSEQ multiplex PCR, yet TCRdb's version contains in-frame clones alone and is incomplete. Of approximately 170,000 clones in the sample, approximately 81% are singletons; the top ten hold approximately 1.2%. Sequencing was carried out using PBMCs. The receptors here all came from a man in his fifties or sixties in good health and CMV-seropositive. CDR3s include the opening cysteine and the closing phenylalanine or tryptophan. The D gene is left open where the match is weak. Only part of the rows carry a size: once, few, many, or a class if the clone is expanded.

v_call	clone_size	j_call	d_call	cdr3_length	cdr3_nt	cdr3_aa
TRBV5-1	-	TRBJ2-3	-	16	TGCGCCAGCAGCTCGCACAGGGAACTCGGCACAGATACGCAGTATTTT	CASSSHRELGTDTQYF
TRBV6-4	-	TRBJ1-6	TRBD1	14	TGTGCCAGCAGTGACTCGCGGGACAGGGGACCCCTCCACTTT	CASSDSRDRGPLHF
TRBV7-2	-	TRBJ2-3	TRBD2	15	TGTGCCAGCACCCCGGGCGGGAGGGTTGCAGATACGCAGTATTTT	CASTPGGRVADTQYF
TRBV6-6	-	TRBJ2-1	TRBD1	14	TGTGCCACCGAGGACCGACAGGGTAGCAATGAGCAGTTCTTC	CATEDRQGSNEQFF
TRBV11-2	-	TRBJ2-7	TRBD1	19	TGTGCCAGCAGCTTAGTCGTTGGGAAGACAGGGTGGGGGAACTACGAGCAGTACTTC	CASSLVVGKTGWGNYEQYF
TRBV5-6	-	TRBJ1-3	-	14	TGTGCCAGCAGCTTTCTCTCCTCTGGAAACACCATATATTTT	CASSFLSSGNTIYF
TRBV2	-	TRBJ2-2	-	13	TGTGCCACCCGGTTTGATTCCGCCGGGGAGCTGTTTTTT	CATRFDSAGELFF
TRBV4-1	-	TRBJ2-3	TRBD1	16	TGCGCCAGCAGCCAAGATACGCTAGGGGGCAGGGATACGCAGTATTTT	CASSQDTLGGRDTQYF
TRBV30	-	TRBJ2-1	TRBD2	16	TGTGCCTGGAGGAGGACTAGCGGGAGGGCCTTCAATGAGCAGTTCTTC	CAWRRTSGRAFNEQFF
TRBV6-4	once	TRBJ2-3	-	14	TGTGCCAGCAGTGACTACGGTGGCACAGATACGCAGTATTTT	CASSDYGGTDTQYF
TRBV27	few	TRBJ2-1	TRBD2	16	TGTGCCAGCAGTTTAGCGCGGGGGGCCACCTACAATGAGCAGTTCTTC	CASSLARGATYNEQFF
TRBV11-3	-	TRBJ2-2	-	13	TGTGCCAGCAGCTTAGATCGAGTTGGGGAGCTGTTTTTT	CASSLDRVGELFF
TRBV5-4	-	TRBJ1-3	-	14	TGTGCCAGCAGCTTCCCGGACAGCCGAAACACCATATATTTT	CASSFPDSRNTIYF
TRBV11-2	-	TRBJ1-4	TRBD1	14	TGTGCCAGCAGCCTCGGACAGGGGGCGGAAAAACTGTTTTTT	CASSLGQGAEKLFF
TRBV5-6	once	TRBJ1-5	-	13	TGTGCCAGCAGCTTGGGGCTGGCTCGGCCCCAGCATTTT	CASSLGLARPQHF
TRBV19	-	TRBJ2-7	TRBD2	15	TGTGCCAGTAGTATCCGGACTAGCGGAACCTACGAGCAGTACTTC	CASSIRTSGTYEQYF
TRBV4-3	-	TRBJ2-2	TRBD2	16	TGCGCCAGCAGCCATTCCCCTAGCGGCAACACCGGGGAGCTGTTTTTT	CASSHSPSGNTGELFF
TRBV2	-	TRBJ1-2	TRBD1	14	TGTGCCAGCAGTGAATGGGGACAGGGGGGCGGCTACACCTTC	CASSEWGQGGGYTF
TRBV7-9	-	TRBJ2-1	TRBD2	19	TGTTCCAGCAGCCATGGCCCCTACGCGGGAGCTGGGGACTACAATGAGCAGTTCTTC	CSSSHGPYAGAGDYNEQFF
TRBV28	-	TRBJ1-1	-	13	TGTGCCAGCAGTTTGATCAGTAACACTGAAGCTTTCTTT	CASSLISNTEAFF
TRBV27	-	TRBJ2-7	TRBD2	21	TGTGCCAGCAGTTTATCGCTAGCGGGAAGTCTCGAGCAGGTATACTCCTACGAGCAGTACTTC	CASSLSLAGSLEQVYSYEQYF
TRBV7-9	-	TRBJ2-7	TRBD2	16	TGTGCCAGCAGCTTAGTTAGCGGGAGTCCTTCCTACGAGCAGTACTTC	CASSLVSGSPSYEQYF
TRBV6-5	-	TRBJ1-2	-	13	TGTGCCAGCAGTTCCAAAGCCAACTATGGCTACACCTTC	CASSSKANYGYTF
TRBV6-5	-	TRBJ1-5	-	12	TGTGCCAGCAGTTACCCGGGGGGTTCCCAGCATTTT	CASSYPGGSQHF
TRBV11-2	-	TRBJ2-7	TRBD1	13	TGTGCCAGCAGCCTTATGACAGGGCTTGAGCAGTACTTC	CASSLMTGLEQYF
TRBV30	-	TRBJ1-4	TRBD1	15	TGTGCCTGGAGGAGGGCGACAGGGCTCAATACTCAACTGTTTTTT	CAWRRATGLNTQLFF
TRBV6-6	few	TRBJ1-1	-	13	TGTGCCAGCAGTTACTCATCAGGACAGCCGGCTTTCTTT	CASSYSSGQPAFF
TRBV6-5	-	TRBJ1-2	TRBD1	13	TGTGCCAGCAAGGGACAGGGGGCTAATGGCTACACCTTC	CASKGQGANGYTF
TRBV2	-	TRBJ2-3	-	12	TGTGCCAGCAGTGTTTCTCCGGATACGCAGTATTTT	CASSVSPDTQYF
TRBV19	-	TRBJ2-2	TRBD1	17	TGTGCCAGTAGGGCTGGGACAGGGATTTCCTTCACCGGGGAGCTGTTTTTT	CASRAGTGISFTGELFF
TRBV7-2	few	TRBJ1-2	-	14	TGTGCCAGCAGCTTATGGGGGCAGGACGATGGCTACACCTTC	CASSLWGQDDGYTF
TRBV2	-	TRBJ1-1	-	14	TGTGCCAGCACCCAGGACAGCATGAACACTGAAGCTTTCTTT	CASTQDSMNTEAFF
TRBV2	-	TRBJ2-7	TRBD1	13	TGTGCCAGCAGTGAACAGGGGGCGGGCGAGCAGTACTTC	CASSEQGAGEQYF
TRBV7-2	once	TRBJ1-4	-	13	TGTGCCAGCAGCTTAAACGGGAATGAAAAACTGTTTTTT	CASSLNGNEKLFF
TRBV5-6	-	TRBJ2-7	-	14	TGTGCCAGCAGCTTGGTCGTGACAGACTACGAGCAGTACTTC	CASSLVVTDYEQYF
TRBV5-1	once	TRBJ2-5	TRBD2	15	TGCGCCAGCAGCTTGGGAACTAGCGGCCAAGAGACCCAGTACTTC	CASSLGTSGQETQYF
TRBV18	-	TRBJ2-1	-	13	TGTGCCAGCTCACCAACACCCCAGTGGGAGCAGTTCTTC	CASSPTPQWEQFF
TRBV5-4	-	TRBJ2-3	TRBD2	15	TGTGCCAGCAGAGATGCTAGCGGCTCCACAGATACGCAGTATTTT	CASRDASGSTDTQYF
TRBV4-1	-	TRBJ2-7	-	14	TGCGCCAGCAGCCAAGATCTCGGTGGCTACGAGCAGTACTTC	CASSQDLGGYEQYF